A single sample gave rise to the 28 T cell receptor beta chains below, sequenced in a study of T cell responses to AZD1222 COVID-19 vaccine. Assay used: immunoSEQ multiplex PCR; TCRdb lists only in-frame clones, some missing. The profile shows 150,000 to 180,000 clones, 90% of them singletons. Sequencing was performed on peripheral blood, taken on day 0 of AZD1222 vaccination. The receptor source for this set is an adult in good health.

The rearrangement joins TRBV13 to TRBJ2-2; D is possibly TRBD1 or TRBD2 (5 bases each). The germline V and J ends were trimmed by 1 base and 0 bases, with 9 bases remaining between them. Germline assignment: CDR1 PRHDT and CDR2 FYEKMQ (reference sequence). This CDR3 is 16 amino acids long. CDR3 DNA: TGTGCCAGCAGCTTAGATCTGGGGGCGAACACCGGGGAGCTGTTTTTT. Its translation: CASSLDLGANTGELFF. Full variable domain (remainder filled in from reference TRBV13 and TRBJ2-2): AAGVIQSPRHLIKEKRETATLKCYPIPRHDTVYWYQQGPGQDPQFLISFYEKMQSDKGSIPDRFSAQQFSDYHSELNMSSLELGDSALYFCASSLDLGANTGELFFGEGSRLTVL.

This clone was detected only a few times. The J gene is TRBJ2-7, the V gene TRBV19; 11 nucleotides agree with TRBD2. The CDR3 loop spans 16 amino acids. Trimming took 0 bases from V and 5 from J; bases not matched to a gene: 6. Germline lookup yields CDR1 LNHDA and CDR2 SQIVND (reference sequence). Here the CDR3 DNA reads TGTGCCAGTAGTATAGATACTAGCGGGAGTTCTCACGAGCAGTACTTC. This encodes CASSIDTSGSSHEQYF.

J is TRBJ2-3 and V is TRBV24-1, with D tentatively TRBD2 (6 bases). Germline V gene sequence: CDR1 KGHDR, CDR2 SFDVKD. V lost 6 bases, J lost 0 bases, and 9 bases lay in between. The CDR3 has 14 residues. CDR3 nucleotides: TGTGCCACCAGTTTAGCGGAAAGCACAGATACGCAGTATTTT. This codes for CATSLAESTDTQYF.

CDR3: CASIEGISSEQYF. Here the CDR3 DNA reads TGTGCCAGCATCGAGGGGATTTCGAGCGAGCAGTACTTC. The rearrangement joins TRBV2 to TRBJ2-7, with D tentatively TRBD1 or TRBD2 (5 bases each). Germline V gene data show CDR1 as SNHLY and CDR2 as FYNNEI. The CDR3 length is 13 residues. V gave up 7 bases and J gave up 6 bases, with 16 bases separating them.

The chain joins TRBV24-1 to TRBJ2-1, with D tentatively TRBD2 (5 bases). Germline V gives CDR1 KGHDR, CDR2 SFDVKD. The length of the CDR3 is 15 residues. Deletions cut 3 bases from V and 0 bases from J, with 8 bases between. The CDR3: CATSDRTGSYNEQFF. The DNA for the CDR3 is TGTGCCACCAGTGATCGGACTGGCTCCTACAATGAGCAGTTCTTC.

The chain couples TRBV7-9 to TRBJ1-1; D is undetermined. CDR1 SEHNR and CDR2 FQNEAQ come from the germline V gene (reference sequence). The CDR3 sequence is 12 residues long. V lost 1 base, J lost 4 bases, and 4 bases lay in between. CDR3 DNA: TGTGCCAGCAGCTTAGGGTTCACTGAAGCTTTCTTT. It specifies CASSLGFTEAFF.

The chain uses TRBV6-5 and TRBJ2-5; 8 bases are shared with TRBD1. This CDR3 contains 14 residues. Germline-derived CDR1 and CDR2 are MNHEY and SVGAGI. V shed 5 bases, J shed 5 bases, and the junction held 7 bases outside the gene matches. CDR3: CASSTGGSKETQYF. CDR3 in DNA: TGTGCCAGCAGTACAGGGGGTTCGAAGGAGACCCAGTACTTC.

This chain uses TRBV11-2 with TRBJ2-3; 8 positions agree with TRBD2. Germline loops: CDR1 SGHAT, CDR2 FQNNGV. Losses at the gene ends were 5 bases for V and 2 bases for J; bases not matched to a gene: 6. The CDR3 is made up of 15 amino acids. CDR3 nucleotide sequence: TGTGCCAGCAGCCCGGGGACTAGGCCCACAGATACGCAGTATTTT. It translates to CASSPGTRPTDTQYF. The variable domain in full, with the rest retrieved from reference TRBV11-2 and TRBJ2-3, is EAGVAQSPRYKIIEKRQSVAFWCNPISGHATLYWYQQILGQGPKLLIQFQNNGVVDDSQLPKDRFSAERLKGVDSTLKIQPAKLEDSAVYLCASSPGTRPTDTQYFGPGTRLTVL.

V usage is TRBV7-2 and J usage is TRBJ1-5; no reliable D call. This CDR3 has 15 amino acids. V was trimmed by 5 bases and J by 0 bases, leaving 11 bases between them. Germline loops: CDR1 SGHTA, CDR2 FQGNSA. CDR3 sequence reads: CASSPQTFSNQPQHF. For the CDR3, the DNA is TGTGCCAGCAGCCCTCAGACATTTAGCAATCAGCCCCAGCATTTT.

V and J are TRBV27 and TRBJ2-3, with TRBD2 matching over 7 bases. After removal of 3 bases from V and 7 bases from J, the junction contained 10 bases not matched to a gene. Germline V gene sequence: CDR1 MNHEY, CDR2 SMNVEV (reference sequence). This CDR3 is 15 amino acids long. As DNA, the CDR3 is TGTGCCAGCAGTTTGGAGGGAGGGCCAATAAATACGCAGTATTTT. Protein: CASSLEGGPINTQYF.

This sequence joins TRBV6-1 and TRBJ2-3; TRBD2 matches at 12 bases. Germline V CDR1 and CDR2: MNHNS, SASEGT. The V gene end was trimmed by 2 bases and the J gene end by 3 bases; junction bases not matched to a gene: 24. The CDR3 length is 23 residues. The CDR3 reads CASSERGRVVPRLAGDRTDTQYF. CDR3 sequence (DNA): TGTGCCAGCAGTGAACGCGGCAGGGTGGTCCCTAGACTAGCGGGGGACCGAACAGATACGCAGTATTTT.

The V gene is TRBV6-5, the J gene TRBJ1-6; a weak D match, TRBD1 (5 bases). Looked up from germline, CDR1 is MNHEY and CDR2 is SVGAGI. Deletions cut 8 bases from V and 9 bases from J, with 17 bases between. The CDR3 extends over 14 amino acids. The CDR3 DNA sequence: TGTGCCAGCTGGGGGGAAAGGAGAGGTTCACCCCTCCACTTT. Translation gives CASWGERRGSPLHF.

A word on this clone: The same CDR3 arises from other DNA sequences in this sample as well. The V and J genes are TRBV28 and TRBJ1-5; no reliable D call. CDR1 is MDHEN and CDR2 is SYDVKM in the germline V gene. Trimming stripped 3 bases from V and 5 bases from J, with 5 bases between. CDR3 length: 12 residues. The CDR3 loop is CASSLGYQPQHF. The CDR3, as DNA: TGTGCCAGCAGTTTGGGGTATCAGCCCCAGCATTTT.

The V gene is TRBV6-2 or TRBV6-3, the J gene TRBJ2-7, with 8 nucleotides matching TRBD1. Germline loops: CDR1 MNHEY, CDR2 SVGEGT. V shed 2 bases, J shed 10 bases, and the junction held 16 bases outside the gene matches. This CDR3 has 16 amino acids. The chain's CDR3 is CASSYTRSGQGSSQYF. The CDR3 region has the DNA TGTGCCAGCAGTTACACCAGATCAGGACAGGGTTCCTCACAGTACTTC.

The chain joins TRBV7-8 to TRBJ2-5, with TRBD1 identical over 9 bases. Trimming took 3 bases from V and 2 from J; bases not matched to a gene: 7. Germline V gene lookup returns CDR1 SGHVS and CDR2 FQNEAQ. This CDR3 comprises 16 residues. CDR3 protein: CASSLDGTGQQETQYF. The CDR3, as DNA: TGTGCCAGCAGCTTGGACGGGACAGGGCAGCAAGAGACCCAGTACTTC.

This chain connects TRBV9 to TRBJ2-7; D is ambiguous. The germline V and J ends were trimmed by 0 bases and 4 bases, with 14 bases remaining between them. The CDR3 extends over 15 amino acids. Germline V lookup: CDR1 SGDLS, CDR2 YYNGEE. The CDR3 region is CASSVDASYSYEQYF. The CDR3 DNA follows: TGTGCCAGCAGCGTAGACGCTAGTTATTCGTACGAGCAGTACTTC.

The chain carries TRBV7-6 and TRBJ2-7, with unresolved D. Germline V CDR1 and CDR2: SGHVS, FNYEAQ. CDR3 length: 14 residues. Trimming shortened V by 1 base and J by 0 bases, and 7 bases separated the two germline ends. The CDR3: CASSLEANSYEQYF. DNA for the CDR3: TGTGCCAGCAGCTTAGAGGCCAACTCCTACGAGCAGTACTTC.

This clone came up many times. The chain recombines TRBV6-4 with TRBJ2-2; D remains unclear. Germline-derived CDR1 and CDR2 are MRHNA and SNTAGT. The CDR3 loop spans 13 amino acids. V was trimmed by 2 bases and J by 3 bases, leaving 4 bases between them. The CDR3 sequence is CASSDRDTGELFF. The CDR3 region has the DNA TGTGCCAGCAGTGACAGGGACACCGGGGAGCTGTTTTTT.

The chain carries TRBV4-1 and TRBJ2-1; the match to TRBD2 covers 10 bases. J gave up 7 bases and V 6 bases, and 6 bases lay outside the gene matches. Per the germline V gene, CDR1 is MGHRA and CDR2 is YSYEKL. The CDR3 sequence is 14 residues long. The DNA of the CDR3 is TGCGCCAGCAGGGTACCGGGACTAGCGAATGAGCAGTTCTTC. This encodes CASRVPGLANEQFF.

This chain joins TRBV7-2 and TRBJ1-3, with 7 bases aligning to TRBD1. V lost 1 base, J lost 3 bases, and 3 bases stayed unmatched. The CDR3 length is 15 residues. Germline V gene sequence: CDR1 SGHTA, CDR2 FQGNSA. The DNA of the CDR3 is TGTGCCAGCAGCTTAGGCAGGGGGGATGGAAACACCATATATTTT. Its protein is CASSLGRGDGNTIYF.

The DNA for the CDR3 is TGTGCCAGCAGTGACCGGCCCGTGGGGGTGAACACTGAAGCTTTCTTT. Its translation: CASSDRPVGVNTEAFF. J is TRBJ1-1 and V is TRBV2, with D perhaps matching TRBD1 (5 bases). Germline CDR1 and CDR2: SNHLY and FYNNEI. The CDR3 covers 16 residues. Trimming took 3 bases from V and 0 from J, leaving 14 bases between them.

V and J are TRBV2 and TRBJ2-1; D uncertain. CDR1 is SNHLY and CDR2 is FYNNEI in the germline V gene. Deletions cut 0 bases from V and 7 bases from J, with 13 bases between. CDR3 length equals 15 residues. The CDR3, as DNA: TGTGCCAGCAGTGAAGCACGGGTAGTCCTGAATGAGCAGTTCTTC. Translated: CASSEARVVLNEQFF.

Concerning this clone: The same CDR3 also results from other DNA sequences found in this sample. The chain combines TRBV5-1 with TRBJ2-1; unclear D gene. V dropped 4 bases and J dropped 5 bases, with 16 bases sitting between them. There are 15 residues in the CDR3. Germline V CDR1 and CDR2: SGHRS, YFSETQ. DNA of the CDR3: TGCGCCAGCAGCCTCACGGATAGGGCTAACAATGAGCAGTTCTTC. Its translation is CASSLTDRANNEQFF.

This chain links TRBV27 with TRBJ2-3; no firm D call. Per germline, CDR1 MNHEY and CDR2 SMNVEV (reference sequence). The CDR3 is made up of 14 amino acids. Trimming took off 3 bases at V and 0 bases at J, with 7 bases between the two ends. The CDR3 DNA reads TGTGCCAGCAGTTTTGTAGGGAGCACAGATACGCAGTATTTT. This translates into CASSFVGSTDTQYF.

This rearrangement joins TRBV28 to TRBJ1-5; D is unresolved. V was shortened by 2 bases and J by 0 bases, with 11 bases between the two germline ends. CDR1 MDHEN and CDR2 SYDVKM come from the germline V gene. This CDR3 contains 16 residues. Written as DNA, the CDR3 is TGTGCCAGCAGTTTACTGAGGCTGAGTAGCAATCAGCCCCAGCATTTT. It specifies CASSLLRLSSNQPQHF.

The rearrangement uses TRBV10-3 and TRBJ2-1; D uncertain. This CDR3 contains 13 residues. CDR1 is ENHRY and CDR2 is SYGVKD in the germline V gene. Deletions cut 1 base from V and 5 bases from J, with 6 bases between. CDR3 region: CAISEFENNEQFF. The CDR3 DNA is TGTGCCATCAGTGAGTTCGAAAACAATGAGCAGTTCTTC.

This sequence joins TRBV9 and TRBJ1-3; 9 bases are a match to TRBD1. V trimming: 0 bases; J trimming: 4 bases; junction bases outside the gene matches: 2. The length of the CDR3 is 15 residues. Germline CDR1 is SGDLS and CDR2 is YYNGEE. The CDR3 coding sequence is TGTGCCAGCAGCGTAGACAGGGGGCTAGGAAACACCATATATTTT. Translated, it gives CASSVDRGLGNTIYF.

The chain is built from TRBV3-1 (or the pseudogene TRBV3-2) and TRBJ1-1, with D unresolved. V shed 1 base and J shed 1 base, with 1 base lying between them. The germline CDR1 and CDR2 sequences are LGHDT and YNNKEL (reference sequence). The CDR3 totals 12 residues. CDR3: CASSQANTEAFF. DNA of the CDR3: TGTGCCAGCAGCCAAGCGAACACTGAAGCTTTCTTT.